The source of this TCR beta chain is a study of T cell responses to AZD1222 COVID-19 vaccine. With respect to this clone: Its target is not known.

The assay was immunoSEQ multiplex PCR, and TCRdb's table has in-frame clones only and misses some. The sample lists tens of thousands of clones, about 88% occurring once. The CDR3 runs to 14 residues. Trimming left V 4 bases short and J 3 bases short, with 10 bases between. CDR1 LGHDT and CDR2 YNNKEL come from the germline V gene (reference sequence). Study-wide results and limits: When two AZD1222 doses had been given, Spike-specific TCR breadth and depth rose. Just five or six AZD1222 recipients tested seropositive at baseline.

The V and J genes are TRBV3-1 (or the pseudogene TRBV3-2) and TRBJ1-3; no clear D gene. This sample comprised peripheral blood, obtained on day 0 of AZD1222 vaccination. The receptor was isolated from an adult in good health. The CDR3 sequence is CASSPPRSGNTIYF. The CDR3 DNA follows: TGTGCCAGCAGCCCCCCGCGGAGTGGAAACACCATATATTTT.